Below are 10 T cell receptor beta chains sequenced from a single sample in a study of tumor-infiltrating lymphocytes in primary liver carcinoma. The blood RNA (from unsorted whole blood) was obtained, and germline DNA was also extracted. Priming with a constant-region primer yielded TCR beta cDNA from roughly 500 ng total RNA. Construction of TCR beta libraries relied on three successive nested multiplex PCR rounds employing slightly modified ARM-PCR. Use of TRBV1-TRBV30 forward primers with a C-beta reverse primer characterized the first two PCR rounds, which lasted 10 cycles each. TCRdb reprocessed the multiplex PCR reads with MiXCR, giving one entry per CDR3 protein. The sample holds 300,000 to 350,000 distinct CDR3 sequences, almost 65% seen once. Sequenced: peripheral blood. These receptors originate from a man between 35 and 55 years old with primary liver carcinoma and hepatitis B virus infection.

To note about this clonotype: A much larger clone differs from this one at a single base, so this may be a read error. The chain carries TRBV6-2 or TRBV6-3 and TRBJ2-7, with 8 nucleotides matching TRBD1. This CDR3 comprises 16 residues. Germline V gene lookup returns CDR1 MNHEY and CDR2 SVGEGT. Here the CDR3 reads CASIYSGRQGIYEQYF. The CDR3 bases are TGTGCCAGCATTTACTCGGGAAGACAGGGGATATACGAGCAGTACTTC.

On this clonotype: Germline is not matched at one junction end, which may reflect a read error. V and J are TRBV6-6 and TRBJ1-1; weak D call: TRBD1 (6 bases). CDR3 size: 14 residues. Germline V CDR1 and CDR2: MNHNY, SVGAGI (reference sequence). The CDR3 nucleotides are TGTGCCAGCAGTTACGGGGGCCTGAACATTGAAGCTTTCTTT. It translates to CASSYGGLNIEAFF.

Points on this clonotype: A read error is possible here, since a much larger clone lies one base away. V and J are TRBV6-2 or TRBV6-3 and TRBJ2-7; no definite D call. Trimming pared 2 bases from V and 1 base from J, leaving 9 bases between. Germline loops: CDR1 MNHEY, CDR2 SVGEGT. This CDR3 contains 14 residues. The CDR3 nucleotides read TGTGCCAGCAGTTACCCCTGGGCGTCCTACGAGCAGTACTTC. Protein sequence: CASSYPWASYEQYF.

With regard to this clonotype: A junction boundary mismatches the germline segment, possibly from a read error. The rearrangement uses TRBV11-3 and TRBJ1-1; TRBD1 aligns across 8 bases. The CDR3 has 13 residues. Looked up from germline, CDR1 is SGHNT and CDR2 is YENEEA. CDR3 in amino acids: CTSSLRQGTEAFF. In DNA, the CDR3 is TGTACCAGCAGCTTACGACAGGGGACTGAAGCTTTCTTT.

The rearrangement uses TRBV29-1 and TRBJ2-1, with TRBD2 matching 12 bases. This CDR3 spans 14 amino acids. The germline V gene has CDR1 SQVTM and CDR2 ANQGSEA. CDR3 in DNA: TGCGGCACCAGACTAGCGGGAGCCTACAATGAGCAGTTCTTC. Translation gives CGTRLAGAYNEQFF.

The chain recombines TRBV28 with TRBJ1-1, with D uncertain. Trimming cost V 3 bases and J 1 base, with 9 bases left between them. CDR3 length: 14 amino acids. Germline V lookup: CDR1 MDHEN, CDR2 SYDVKM. The CDR3 protein is CASSLGRWNTEAFF. DNA for the CDR3: TGTGCCAGCAGTTTGGGCAGGTGGAACACTGAAGCTTTCTTT.

The chain combines TRBV5-1 with TRBJ2-1; tentatively, D is TRBD1 or TRBD2 (6 bases each). The CDR3 sequence is 15 residues long. V was trimmed by 7 bases and J by 7 bases, leaving 21 bases between them. Germline values: CDR1 SGHRS, CDR2 YFSETQ. CDR3 in DNA: TGCGCCAGCTCACCTGGGGGGCCCCTGTATAATGAGCAGTTCTTC. Translated: CASSPGGPLYNEQFF.

Many counts were recorded for this clonotype. This rearrangement joins TRBV6-6 to TRBJ1-3, with unresolved D. Trimming left V 3 bases short and J 4 bases short, with 13 bases between. In germline, CDR1 is MNHNY, CDR2 SVGAGI (reference sequence). CDR3 size: 15 residues. The CDR3, as DNA: TGTGCCAGCAGTTATAACAGAGGGCGCGGAAACACCATATATTTT. It encodes CASSYNRGRGNTIYF.

Remarks on this clonotype: Since the CDR3 does not end with the conserved phenylalanine or tryptophan, this likely comes from a read error. This chain links TRBV5-4 with TRBJ2-7; D gene uncertain. Trimming pared 5 bases from V and 6 bases from J, leaving 21 bases between. The germline V gene has CDR1 SGHNT and CDR2 YYREEE (reference sequence). CDR3 length: 15 amino acids. The DNA for the CDR3 is TGTGCCAGCAGGCCGATAGGCCCATCGGGCGCCGAGCAGTACCTC. Translating gives CASRPIGPSGAEQYL.

A word on this clonotype: This CDR3 is missing its conserved last phenylalanine or tryptophan, likely due to a read error. The chain couples TRBV11-2 to TRBJ2-2, with 9 bases aligning to TRBD1. The CDR3 is 16 amino acids. The J segment lost 8 bases and the V segment lost 5 bases, leaving 12 bases of the junction unmatched. Germline-derived CDR1 and CDR2 are SGHAT and FQNNGV. CDR3 loop: CASSPTGTGPSGELFL. The CDR3, as DNA: TGTGCCAGCAGCCCTACCGGGACAGGGCCTTCAGGGGAGCTGTTTCTT.